This TCR beta chain was retrieved from a study of shared clonotypes between healthy human individuals. Study-level points and caveats: Genetic and exposure-history diversity was limited by the few donors. Non-shared clonotypes were found to have lower generation probabilities than the clonotypes that were shared by all four of the sorted-subset donors. With a few donors compared, 4% to 5.5% of naive CD4 clonotypes were shared. The researchers took only blood, and tissue repertoires probably look different.

The protocol was immunoSEQ multiplex PCR, while the TCRdb copy is restricted to in-frame clones and leaves out a portion. The sample lists over 2 million clones, over 85% occurring once. Positive CCR7 selection of CD45RO-negative cells yielded the naive CD8 cells, and terminally differentiated effector memory CD45RA+ cells were excluded. This clone was detected ten times or more. Its matching antigen is unknown. Germline V lookup: CDR1 GTSNPN, CDR2 SVGIG (reference sequence). This CDR3 is 11 amino acids long. V shed 4 bases and J shed 5 bases, with 8 bases lying between them. Material for sequencing was naive CD8+ T cells sorted from blood. The receptor was derived from a man younger than 35 in good health. The J gene is TRBJ2-5, the V gene TRBV30, with D perhaps TRBD1 or TRBD2 (5 bases each). The CDR3, as DNA: TGTGCCTGGACAGGGACGGAGACCCAGTACTTC. It yields the protein CAWTGTETQYF.